These 7 T cell receptor beta chains originate from one sample sequenced in a study of CXCR3-negative and CXCR3-positive naive CD8 T cells. All TRB cDNA libraries came from 5' RACE performed with UMI labels. TCRdb reworked the 5' RACE reads into one entry per CDR3 protein, no DNA. This table lists about 41,000 distinct CDR3 sequences. The specimen sequenced was memory CD8+ T cells from blood. All receptors come from a human donor in good health. Some clones in this sample may be carry-over from other donors' samples.

This sequence joins TRBV7-9 and TRBJ2-1; the TRBD2 assignment by TCRdb is unverifiable without DNA. CDR1 is SEHNR, CDR2 FQNEAQ, per germline (reference sequence). The length of the CDR3 is 15 residues. This CDR3 reads CALAEAESSYNEQFF.

V and J are TRBV6-5 and TRBJ2-6; without DNA, the TCRdb call of TRBD1 cannot be checked. The germline CDR1 and CDR2 sequences are MNHEY and SVGAGI. The CDR3 runs 16 residues. CDR3 region: CASSRDTGSGANVLTF.

The chain carries TRBV25-1 and TRBJ2-3; TCRdb lists TRBD2, though no DNA is available to test this call. This CDR3 is built from 19 residues. CDR1 is MGHDK, CDR2 SYGVNS, per germline. This CDR3 reads CASSEWPVEAGYGTDTQYF.

This rearrangement joins TRBV11-2 to TRBJ2-1; TCRdb returns TRBD1, unconfirmable since there is no DNA. Germline CDR1 is SGHAT and CDR2 is FQNNGV. This CDR3 has 17 residues. The CDR3 protein is CASSLAAGGPGVDEQFF. Based on the CDR3 plus reference TRBV11-2 and TRBJ2-1, the full variable domain is EAGVAQSPRYKIIEKRQSVAFWCNPISGHATLYWYQQILGQGPKLLIQFQNNGVVDDSQLPKDRFSAERLKGVDSTLKIQPAKLEDSAVYLCASSLAAGGPGVDEQFFGPGTRLTVL.

The chain carries TRBV6-5 and TRBJ1-1; TCRdb proposes TRBD1, but this gene call is untestable without DNA. The CDR3 has 13 amino acids. Germline values: CDR1 MNHEY, CDR2 SVGAGI. CDR3 in amino acids: CASSTGHLTEAFF.

This chain connects TRBV6-2 or TRBV6-3 to TRBJ2-1; TCRdb calls TRBD2, which cannot be checked without DNA. The CDR3 consists of 17 residues. From germline, CDR1 is MNHEY and CDR2 SVGEGT. CDR3 residues: CASSLLLLAGGGDEQFF.

The genes are TRBV29-1 and TRBJ2-2; TCRdb's D call, TRBD1, is unchecked because there is no DNA. Per germline, CDR1 SQVTM and CDR2 ANQGSEA. The CDR3 runs to 12 residues. The CDR3 protein is CSVSGGAGELFF.